The 28 T cell receptor beta chains given below trace back to one sample, sequenced in a study of human T cells and chemical hapten exposure. Each CDR3 protein is one row after TCRdb ran MiXCR on the RACE reads. The sample shows approximately 90,000 distinct CDR3 sequences, 11% of them seen only once. The time point is: patch test 2, 6 weeks after DPC sensitization. Specified treatment: therapeutic diphenylcyclopropenone sensitization with weekly scalp DPC. The input for sequencing was whole blood, taken in connection with sensitization to the hapten diphenylcyclopropenone (DPC). These receptors all stem from a man aged 40-49 years with alopecia areata. Some clones in this sample may be carry-over from other donors' samples.

The rearrangement links TRBV4-3 to TRBJ2-2; no reliable D call. This CDR3 comprises 13 residues. Between the trimmed V and J ends, which lost 3 bases and 10 bases, there was a span of 12 bases. In germline, CDR1 is LGHNA, CDR2 YSLEER. This CDR3 is CASSQDAYLELFF. The CDR3 nucleotides are TGCGCCAGCAGCCAGGATGCCTACTTGGAGCTGTTTTTT.

This clonotype came up many times. The gene calls are TRBV11-1 and TRBJ2-6; D is ambiguous. The V gene's germline CDR1 is SGHAT and CDR2 FQDESV (reference sequence). This CDR3 comprises 17 residues. Trimming took 2 bases from V and 0 from J, leaving 11 bases between them. CDR3 sequence: CASSLHRQISGANVLTF. CDR3 DNA sequence: TGTGCCAGCAGCTTACATCGGCAGATCTCTGGGGCCAACGTCCTGACTTTC.

The V and J genes are TRBV7-9 and TRBJ2-1; TRBD1 aligns across 7 bases. Per germline, CDR1 SEHNR and CDR2 FQNEAQ (reference sequence). Trimming removed 1 base from V and 4 bases from J; junction bases left unmatched: 4. The CDR3 has 15 residues. CDR3 sequence (DNA): TGTGCCAGCAGCTTAGAAGGGGGCGCTTACAATGAGCAGTTCTTC. Residues: CASSLEGGAYNEQFF.

The table lists this clonotype with a few counts. The chain is built from TRBV9 and TRBJ1-5; D remains unclear. Germline lookup yields CDR1 SGDLS and CDR2 YYNGEE. The CDR3 is 16 amino acids. V was trimmed by 0 bases and J by 0 bases, leaving 10 bases between them. As DNA, the CDR3 is TGTGCCAGCAGCGTAGATGGGGATTATAGCAATCAGCCCCAGCATTTT. Translated, it gives CASSVDGDYSNQPQHF.

The chain recombines TRBV5-5 with TRBJ2-3, with 8 bases fitting TRBD2. Germline V gene lookup returns CDR1 SGHKS and CDR2 YYEKEE (reference sequence). The CDR3 is 14 amino acids. The J segment lost 6 bases and the V segment lost 5 bases, leaving 8 bases of the junction unmatched. As DNA, the CDR3 is TGTGCCAGCAGACTCCCAGCGGGGGCCGATACGCAGTATTTT. Protein sequence: CASRLPAGADTQYF.

V and J are TRBV29-1 and TRBJ2-3; unclear D gene. Between the trimmed V and J ends, which lost 2 bases and 5 bases, there was a span of 14 bases. The CDR3 covers 14 residues. Germline lookup yields CDR1 SQVTM and CDR2 ANQGSEA. DNA for the CDR3: TGCAGCGTTGAAAGGGATGTGAGTCGAGATACGCAGTATTTT. It encodes CSVERDVSRDTQYF.

This clonotype showed up just a few times. The chain has TRBV7-8 and TRBJ2-2; D not certain. CDR1 and CDR2 from the germline V gene are SGHVS and FQNEAQ. CDR3 length: 16 amino acids. V was trimmed by 5 bases and J by 1 base, leaving 14 bases between them. In DNA form, the CDR3 reads TGTGCCAGCAGCCAGGTGGCACGTTTGAACACCGGGGAGCTGTTTTTT. Protein sequence: CASSQVARLNTGELFF.

J is TRBJ1-5 and V is TRBV20-1, with D possibly being TRBD1 (6 bases). Germline V gene data show CDR1 as DFQATT and CDR2 as SNEGSKA (reference sequence). Trimming removed 4 bases at V and 4 bases at J, with 26 bases between. CDR3 length equals 18 residues. The CDR3 protein is CSAIDRNGGAWGNQPQHF. The CDR3 bases are TGCAGTGCTATTGATCGCAACGGGGGGGCCTGGGGAAATCAGCCCCAGCATTTT.

The V gene is TRBV12-3 or TRBV12-4, the J gene TRBJ2-2; TRBD1 matches at 7 bases. Trimming cost V 6 bases and J 5 bases; bases outside gene matches: 6. This CDR3 has 14 amino acids. CDR3 amino acids: CASSRQGRTGELFF. The DNA of the CDR3 is TGTGCCAGCAGCCGACAGGGCAGGACCGGGGAGCTGTTTTTT.

This clonotype turned up a few times. This chain uses TRBV6-2 or TRBV6-3 with TRBJ2-7; TRBD1 matches at 9 bases. Trimming took 6 bases from V and 4 from J; bases not matched to a gene: 7. Per the germline V gene, CDR1 is MNHEY and CDR2 is SVGEGT. This CDR3 has 14 amino acids. The CDR3 loop is CASRGTGGGYEQYV. The CDR3 DNA reads as TGTGCCAGCAGGGGAACAGGGGGCGGGTACGAGCAGTACGTC.

The V gene is TRBV7-3, the J gene TRBJ2-6; the D gene is possibly TRBD1 (6 bases). Trimming took 7 bases from V and 4 from J, leaving 17 bases between them. The CDR3 loop spans 16 amino acids. CDR1 and CDR2 (germline): SGHTA, FQGTGA. CDR3 sequence: CASNLGTGTGANVLTF. The CDR3 DNA reads TGTGCCAGCAACCTAGGAACAGGGACGGGGGCCAACGTCCTGACTTTC.

In its sample, this clonotype was seen a few times. This sequence joins TRBV29-1 and TRBJ2-5; D is unresolved. V was shortened by 4 bases and J by 4 bases, with 10 bases between the two germline ends. CDR3 length: 12 residues. Germline V gene sequence: CDR1 SQVTM, CDR2 ANQGSEA. The CDR3 region is CSVARTIETQYF. The CDR3 nucleotides are TGCAGCGTTGCTCGGACGATAGAGACCCAGTACTTC.

V gene TRBV6-2 or TRBV6-3 combines with J gene TRBJ2-7; D might be TRBD2 (7 bases). Trimming removed 4 bases at V and 4 bases at J, with 14 bases between. CDR1 MNHEY and CDR2 SVGEGT come from the germline V gene. The CDR3 loop spans 14 amino acids. The CDR3 sequence is CASSSPGGAYEQYV. CDR3 bases: TGTGCCAGCAGTTCGCCTGGGGGGGCGTACGAGCAGTACGTC.

V and J are TRBV30 and TRBJ2-7, with no clear D. Germline V lookup: CDR1 GTSNPN, CDR2 SVGIG (reference sequence). The CDR3 consists of 13 residues. V lost 5 bases and J 2 bases, leaving 13 bases between the germline ends. Here the CDR3 DNA reads TGTGCCTGGCGTACGGCTTGGACCTACGAGCAGTACTTC. This translates into CAWRTAWTYEQYF.

This clonotype is labeled medium-sized. In DNA, the CDR3 is TGTGCCAGCAGCCAACAGGGACTCACTGAAGCTTTCTTT. Translated, it gives CASSQQGLTEAFF. V and J are TRBV7-9 and TRBJ1-1, with D possibly being TRBD1 (6 bases). This CDR3 has 13 residues. The V and J ends lost 5 bases and 4 bases respectively, with 11 bases between them. Germline CDR1 and CDR2: SEHNR and FQNEAQ (reference sequence). The full variable domain, in which reference TRBV7-9 and TRBJ1-1 provide the parts outside the CDR3, is DTGVSQNPRHKITKRGQNVTFRCDPISEHNRLYWYRQTLGQGPEFLTYFQNEAQLEKSRLLSDRFSAERPKGSFSTLEIQRTEQGDSAMYLCASSQQGLTEAFFGQGTRLTVV.

The rearrangement links TRBV11-2 to TRBJ2-3; TRBD2 aligns across 10 bases. The CDR3 is 20 amino acids. After removal of 0 bases from V and 0 bases from J, the junction contained 12 bases not matched to a gene. Germline CDR1 SGHAT, CDR2 FQNNGV. CDR3 sequence (DNA): TGTGCCAGCAGCTTAGACGGAGGACTAGCGGAAACACCTAGCACAGATACGCAGTATTTT. It encodes CASSLDGGLAETPSTDTQYF.

This clonotype was seen a few times. V gene TRBV5-1 combines with J gene TRBJ1-4; D remains unclear. In germline, CDR1 is SGHRS, CDR2 YFSETQ. Between the trimmed V and J ends, which lost 3 bases and 6 bases, there was a span of 18 bases. The length of the CDR3 is 16 residues. The CDR3 nucleotides are TGCGCCAGCAGCTCTTCCCGCCGGAACCCCTATGAAAAACTGTTTTTT. The encoded protein is CASSSSRRNPYEKLFF. Full variable domain (rest looked up from reference TRBV5-1 and TRBJ1-4): KAGVTQTPRYLIKTRGQQVTLSCSPISGHRSVSWYQQTPGQGLQFLFEYFSETQRNKGNFPGRFSGRQFSNSRSEMNVSTLELGDSALYLCASSSSRRNPYEKLFFGSGTQLSVL.

The rearrangement uses TRBV5-5 and TRBJ2-2, with 11 bases that match TRBD1. The CDR3 runs to 16 residues. Germline V gene sequence: CDR1 SGHKS, CDR2 YYEKEE (reference sequence). The junction had 6 bases not matched to a gene; V was cut back by 4 bases and J by 4 bases. The CDR3 DNA reads TGTGCCAGCAGCACGGGACAGGGGGGAGGCACCGGGGAGCTGTTTTTT. Residues: CASSTGQGGGTGELFF.

Many counts were recorded for this clonotype. The gene calls are TRBV7-9 and TRBJ2-1; 7 bases are shared with TRBD1. V lost 6 bases and J lost 9; bases outside the gene matches: 17. The CDR3 is made up of 16 amino acids. Germline V gene sequence: CDR1 SEHNR, CDR2 FQNEAQ (reference sequence). CDR3 in amino acids: CASSSNRGPRWGEQFF. The CDR3 DNA sequence: TGTGCCAGCAGTTCAAACAGGGGTCCAAGGTGGGGTGAGCAGTTCTTC.

There are a few counts of this clonotype. The rearrangement links TRBV30 to TRBJ2-2; D is ambiguous. The CDR3 loop spans 12 amino acids. Germline values: CDR1 GTSNPN, CDR2 SVGIG (reference sequence). The V gene lost 0 bases and the J gene lost 4 bases, with 3 bases spanning the gap. The CDR3 protein is CAWSVVTGELFF. CDR3 bases: TGTGCCTGGAGTGTGGTCACCGGGGAGCTGTTTTTT.

V is TRBV27 and J is TRBJ2-1; TRBD1 agrees at 9 bases. CDR1 and CDR2 (germline): MNHEY, SMNVEV (reference sequence). V lost 5 bases to trimming and J lost 7 bases; unmatched junction nucleotides: 12. The CDR3 length is 16 residues. This CDR3 reads CASSPTNPGQGNEQFF. The CDR3 region has the DNA TGTGCCAGCAGTCCGACAAACCCGGGACAGGGAAATGAGCAGTTCTTC.

This clonotype has a count of ten or more. The rearrangement uses TRBV9 and TRBJ2-3, with 10 positions matching TRBD2. CDR1 is SGDLS, CDR2 YYNGEE, per germline. With V trimmed by 2 bases and J by 4 bases, 7 bases remained unmatched. CDR3 length: 16 amino acids. CDR3 sequence: CASSVSGRSTADTQYF. CDR3 nucleotide sequence: TGTGCCAGCAGCGTTAGCGGGAGGAGTACCGCAGATACGCAGTATTTT.

This clonotype appeared a few times. This chain links TRBV5-1 with TRBJ1-1; D ambiguous. V shed 1 base and J shed 0 bases, with 7 bases lying between them. Per the germline V gene, CDR1 is SGHRS and CDR2 is YFSETQ. The CDR3 extends over 14 amino acids. The CDR3, as DNA: TGCGCCAGCAGCTTGCGGTATTTGAACACTGAAGCTTTCTTT. This translates into CASSLRYLNTEAFF.

The chain employs TRBV28 and TRBJ2-7; no firm D call. Germline CDR1 reads MDHEN; CDR2 reads SYDVKM. The CDR3 contains 16 residues. The germline V and J ends were trimmed by 5 bases and 3 bases, with 20 bases remaining between them. The CDR3 DNA sequence: TGTGCCAGCAGTCAAGGAACAACCTCCTCAAGCTACGAGCAGTACGTC. Translating gives CASSQGTTSSSYEQYV.

In this sample, this clonotype turned up a few times. The rearrangement joins TRBV10-3 to TRBJ2-3; 10 bases are shared with TRBD2. This CDR3 has 14 residues. Germline V lookup: CDR1 ENHRY, CDR2 SYGVKD. J was trimmed by 6 bases and V by 6 bases; bases with no gene match: 6. The CDR3 coding sequence is TGTGCCATCAGCAGCGGGACTAGCGCGGATACGCAGTATTTT. The encoded protein is CAISSGTSADTQYF.

In its sample, this clonotype was seen many times. The gene calls are TRBV30 and TRBJ1-4, with D maybe TRBD1 (5 bases). The CDR3 length is 13 residues. Trimming removed 3 bases from V and 6 bases from J, with 11 bases in between. Germline V lookup: CDR1 GTSNPN, CDR2 SVGIG (reference sequence). DNA for the CDR3: TGTGCCTGGAGCCCGGGACCCTATGAAAAACTGTTTTTT. Its protein product is CAWSPGPYEKLFF. The variable domain in full, completed from reference TRBV30 and TRBJ1-4, reads SQTIHQWPATLVQPVGSPLSLECTVEGTSNPNLYWYRQAAGRGLQLLFYSVGIGQISSEVPQNLSASRPQDRQFILSSKKLLLSDSGFYLCAWSPGPYEKLFFGSGTQLSVL.

This clonotype was detected a few times. This chain joins TRBV9 and TRBJ2-7; 8 bases agree with TRBD1. The germline gives CDR1 SGDLS, CDR2 YYNGEE. This CDR3 region has 19 residues. V was clipped by 0 bases and J by 4 bases; unmatched bases: 18. The CDR3 sequence: CASSVEADSGTGFTYEQYF. The CDR3, as DNA: TGTGCCAGCAGCGTAGAGGCGGACTCCGGGACAGGATTCACTTACGAGCAGTACTTC.

The table lists this clonotype with a few counts. The V and J genes are TRBV7-2 and TRBJ2-3; 7 bases match TRBD1. This CDR3 is 15 amino acids long. V shed 3 bases, J shed 3 bases, and the junction held 6 bases outside the gene matches. Germline CDR1 reads SGHTA; CDR2 reads FQGNSA. The CDR3 DNA reads TGTGCCAGCAGCTTTCCGGGACAGTCTACAGATACGCAGTATTTT. Translation: CASSFPGQSTDTQYF.